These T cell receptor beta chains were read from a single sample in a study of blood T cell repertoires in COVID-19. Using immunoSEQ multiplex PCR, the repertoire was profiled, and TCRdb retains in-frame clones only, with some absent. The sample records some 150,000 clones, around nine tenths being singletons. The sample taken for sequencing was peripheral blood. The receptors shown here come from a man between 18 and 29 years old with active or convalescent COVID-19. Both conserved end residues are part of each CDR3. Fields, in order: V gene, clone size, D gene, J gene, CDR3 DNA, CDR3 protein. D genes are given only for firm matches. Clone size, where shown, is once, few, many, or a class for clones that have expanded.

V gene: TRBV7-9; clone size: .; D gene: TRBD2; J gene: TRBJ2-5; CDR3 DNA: TGTGCCAGCAGCGGACTAGTTGGGGAGACCCAGTACTTC; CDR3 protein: CASSGLVGETQYF
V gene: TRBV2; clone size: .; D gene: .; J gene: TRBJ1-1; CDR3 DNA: TGTGCCAGCAGTGACACAGATGCAGAAGCTTTCTTT; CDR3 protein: CASSDTDAEAFF
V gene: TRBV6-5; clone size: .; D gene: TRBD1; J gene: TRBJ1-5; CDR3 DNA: TGTGCCAGCAGCGGACAGGGTTATAGCAATCAGCCCCAGCATTTT; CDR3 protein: CASSGQGYSNQPQHF
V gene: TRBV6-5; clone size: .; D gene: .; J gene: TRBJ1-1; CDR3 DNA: TGTGCCAGCAGTAGGAGACAGCCAGACACTGAAGCTTTCTTT; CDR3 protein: CASSRRQPDTEAFF
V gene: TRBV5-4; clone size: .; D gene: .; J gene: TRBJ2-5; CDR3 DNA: TGTGCCAGCAGCTTCCCCGGGGTCCAAGAGACCCAGTACTTC; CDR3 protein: CASSFPGVQETQYF
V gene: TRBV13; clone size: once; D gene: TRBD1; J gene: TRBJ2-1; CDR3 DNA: TGTGCCAGCAGTTCCGGGACAGGGTCACGAAATGAGCAGTTCTTC; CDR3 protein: CASSSGTGSRNEQFF
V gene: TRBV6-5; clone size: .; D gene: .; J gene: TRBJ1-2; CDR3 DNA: TGTGCCAGCAGGACAGCAGACGCTAACTATGGCTACACCTTC; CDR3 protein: CASRTADANYGYTF
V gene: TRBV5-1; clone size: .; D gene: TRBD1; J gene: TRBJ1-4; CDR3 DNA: TGCGCCAGCAGCTTAGGGACAGGGGCTAATGAAAAACTGTTTTTT; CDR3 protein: CASSLGTGANEKLFF
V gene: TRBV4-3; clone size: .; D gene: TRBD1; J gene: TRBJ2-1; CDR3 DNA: TGCGCCAGCAGCCAAGTTCTGACAGGGAGCAATGAGCAGTTCTTC; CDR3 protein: CASSQVLTGSNEQFF
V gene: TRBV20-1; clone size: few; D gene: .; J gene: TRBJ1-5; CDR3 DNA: TGCAGTGCTAGTCGGGGAAGGGATCAGCCCCAGCATTTT; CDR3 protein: CSASRGRDQPQHF
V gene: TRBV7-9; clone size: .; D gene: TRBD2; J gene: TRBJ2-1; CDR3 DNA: TGTGCCAGCAGCTTAGCCGCGGGAGGCAGCAATGAGCAGTTCTTC; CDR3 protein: CASSLAAGGSNEQFF
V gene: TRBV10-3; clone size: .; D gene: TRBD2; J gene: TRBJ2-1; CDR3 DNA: TGTGCCATCAGCCCTAGCGGGAGGGGCTACAATGAGCAGTTCTTC; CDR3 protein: CAISPSGRGYNEQFF
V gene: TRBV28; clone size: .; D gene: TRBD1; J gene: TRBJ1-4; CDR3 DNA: TGTGCCAGCGGCGGACAGGGGGCGCACGAAAAACTGTTTTTT; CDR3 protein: CASGGQGAHEKLFF
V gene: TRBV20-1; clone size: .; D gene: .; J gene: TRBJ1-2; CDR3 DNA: TGCAGTGCTGAGGGAAACTATGGCTACACCTTC; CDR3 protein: CSAEGNYGYTF
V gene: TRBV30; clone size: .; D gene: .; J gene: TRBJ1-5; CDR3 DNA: TGTGCCTGGAGCCCGCAGGATTTGGGGCCCCAGCATTTT; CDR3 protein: CAWSPQDLGPQHF
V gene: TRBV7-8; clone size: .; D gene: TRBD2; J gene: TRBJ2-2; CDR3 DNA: TGTGCCAGCAGCTTTAGGGGAGGGACCGGGGAGCTGTTTTTT; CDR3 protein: CASSFRGGTGELFF
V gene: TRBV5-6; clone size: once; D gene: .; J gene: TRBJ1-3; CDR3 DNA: TGTGCCAGCACCTCCTGGCGGGGAAACACCATATATTTT; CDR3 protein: CASTSWRGNTIYF
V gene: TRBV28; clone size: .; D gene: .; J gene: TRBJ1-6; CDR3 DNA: TGTGCCAGCGCAATGGGGGGTGGAAATAATTCACCCCTCCACTTT; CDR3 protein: CASAMGGGNNSPLHF
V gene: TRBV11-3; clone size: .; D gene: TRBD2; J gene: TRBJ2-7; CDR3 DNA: TGTGCCAGCAGCTTAGGCCCCGGACTAGCGGGTCGTACCTACGAGCAGTACTTC; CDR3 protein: CASSLGPGLAGRTYEQYF
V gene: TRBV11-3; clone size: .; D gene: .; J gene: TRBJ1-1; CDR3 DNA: TGTGCCAGCAGCTTAGCAGGGTTGAAGAACACTGAAGCTTTCTTT; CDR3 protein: CASSLAGLKNTEAFF
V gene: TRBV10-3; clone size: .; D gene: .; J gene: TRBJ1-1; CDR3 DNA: TGTGCCATCAGGATACAGGGTTTGAACACTGAAGCTTTCTTT; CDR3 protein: CAIRIQGLNTEAFF
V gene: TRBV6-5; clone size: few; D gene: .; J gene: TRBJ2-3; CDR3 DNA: TGTGCCAGCCGACCGACCCCCAGCGGAGATACGCAGTATTTT; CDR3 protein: CASRPTPSGDTQYF
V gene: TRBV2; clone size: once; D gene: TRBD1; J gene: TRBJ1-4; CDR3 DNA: TGTGCCAGCAATCCGGGACAGGGATATGAAAAACTGTTTTTT; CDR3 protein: CASNPGQGYEKLFF
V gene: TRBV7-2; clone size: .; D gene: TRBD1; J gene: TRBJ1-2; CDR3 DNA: TGTGCCAGCAGCGAACAGGGGTTGCGGGGCTACACCTTC; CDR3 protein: CASSEQGLRGYTF
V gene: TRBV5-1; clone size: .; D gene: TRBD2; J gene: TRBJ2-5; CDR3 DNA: TGCGCCAGCAGCTTGGCCGGGACTAGAGAAGAGACCCAGTACTTC; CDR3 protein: CASSLAGTREETQYF
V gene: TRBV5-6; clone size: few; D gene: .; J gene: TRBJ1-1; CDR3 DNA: TGTGCCAGCAGCTTCAACCCGCGAGGGGAAGCTTTCTTT; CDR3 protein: CASSFNPRGEAFF
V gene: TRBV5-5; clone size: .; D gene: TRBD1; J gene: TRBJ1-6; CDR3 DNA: TGTGCCAGCAGCATGGGACAGGAACATAATTCACCCCTCCACTTT; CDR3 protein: CASSMGQEHNSPLHF
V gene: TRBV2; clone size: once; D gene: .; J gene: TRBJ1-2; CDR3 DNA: TGTGCCAGCAGTGATAAGGGAGACTATGGCTACACCTTC; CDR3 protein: CASSDKGDYGYTF
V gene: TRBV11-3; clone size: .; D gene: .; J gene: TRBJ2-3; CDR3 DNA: TGTGCCAGCACCCCCCCTGGGTCCAGGATAGATACGCAGTATTTT; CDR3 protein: CASTPPGSRIDTQYF
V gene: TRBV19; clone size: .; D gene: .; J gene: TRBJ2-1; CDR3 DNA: TGTGCCAGTAGTCCTAGCACCAGGACCTACAATGAGCAGTTCTTC; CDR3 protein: CASSPSTRTYNEQFF
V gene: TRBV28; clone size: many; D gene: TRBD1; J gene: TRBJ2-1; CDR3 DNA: TGTGCCAGCAGTTTGGGGACAGGGGGCTTCTACAATGAGCAGTTCTTC; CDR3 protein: CASSLGTGGFYNEQFF
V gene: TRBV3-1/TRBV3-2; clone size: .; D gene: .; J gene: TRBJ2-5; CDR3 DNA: TGTGCCAGCAGCCCCGCGGATCAAGAGACCCAGTACTTC; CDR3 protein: CASSPADQETQYF
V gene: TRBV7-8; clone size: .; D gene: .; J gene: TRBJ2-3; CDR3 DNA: TGTGCCAGCAGCCCCGGGGTGGATGATACGCAGTATTTT; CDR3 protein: CASSPGVDDTQYF
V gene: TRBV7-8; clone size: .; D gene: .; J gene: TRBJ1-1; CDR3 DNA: TGTGCCAGCTCCACAGGGAACCAGAACACTGAAGCTTTCTTT; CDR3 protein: CASSTGNQNTEAFF
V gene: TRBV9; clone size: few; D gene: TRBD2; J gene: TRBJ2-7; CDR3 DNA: TGTGCCAGCAGCGAGCTAGCGGGAGGAACCTACGAGCAGTACTTC; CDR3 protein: CASSELAGGTYEQYF